This T cell receptor (beta chain) was sequenced during a study of T cells after posttransplantation cyclophosphamide. Overall study findings and caveats: Later post-transplant blood repertoires were often dominated by donor CD8+ memory clones. Blood and skin or GI T cell repertoires showed limited TRB overlap. Recipient CMV seropositivity and CMV reactivation strongly tracked TRB clonality.

This clone was seen ten or more times. The antigen is unknown. This related bone marrow graft donor gave peripheral blood on the day of marrow donation. This CDR3 has 15 residues. The germline V gene has CDR1 SGHRS and CDR2 YFSETQ. Trimming took 8 bases from V and 2 from J; bases not matched to a gene: 5. TCRdb keeps only in-frame clones here, not all; method: immunoSEQ multiplex PCR. The data show 23,000 or so clones, with none appearing a single time. The V and J genes are TRBV5-1 and TRBJ2-2; 11 positions agree with TRBD2. The receptor was isolated from a woman aged 55-70 years in good health, CMV-negative, and a related stem cell transplant donor. Specimen: PBMCs. The CDR3 region is CASKTSGSNTGELFF. For the CDR3, the DNA is TGCGCCAGTAAAACTAGCGGGAGTAACACCGGGGAGCTGTTTTTT. The full variable domain, completed using reference TRBV5-1 and TRBJ2-2, is KAGVTQTPRYLIKTRGQQVTLSCSPISGHRSVSWYQQTPGQGLQFLFEYFSETQRNKGNFPGRFSGRQFSNSRSEMNVSTLELGDSALYLCASKTSGSNTGELFFGEGSRLTVL.